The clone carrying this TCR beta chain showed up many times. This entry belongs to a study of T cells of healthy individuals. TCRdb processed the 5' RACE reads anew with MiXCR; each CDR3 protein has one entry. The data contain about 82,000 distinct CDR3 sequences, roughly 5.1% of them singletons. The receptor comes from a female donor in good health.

The CDR3 protein is CASSPGQGSIHEQYF. CDR3 nucleotides: TGTGCCAGCAGCCCTGGACAGGGTTCCATCCACGAGCAGTACTTC. The gene calls are TRBV7-9 and TRBJ2-7; 8 nucleotides line up with TRBD1. This CDR3 is 15 amino acids long. The V and J ends lost 5 bases and 5 bases, in that order; junction bases with no gene match: 11. Looked up from germline, CDR1 is SEHNR and CDR2 is FQNEAQ (reference sequence).